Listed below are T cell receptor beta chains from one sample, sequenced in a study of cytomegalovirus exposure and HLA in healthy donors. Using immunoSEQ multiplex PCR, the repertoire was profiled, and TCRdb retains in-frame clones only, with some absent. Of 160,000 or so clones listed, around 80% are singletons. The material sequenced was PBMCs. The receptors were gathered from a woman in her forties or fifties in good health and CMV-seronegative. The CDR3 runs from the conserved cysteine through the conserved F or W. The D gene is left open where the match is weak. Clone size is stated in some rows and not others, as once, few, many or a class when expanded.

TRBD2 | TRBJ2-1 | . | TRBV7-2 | TGTGCCAGCAGCCACGGACTAGCGGGGTCAGTCTACAATGAGCAGTTCTTC | CASSHGLAGSVYNEQFF
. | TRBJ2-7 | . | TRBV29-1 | TGCAGCGTTGCACCGACAGGTTATGTCGAGCAGTACTTC | CSVAPTGYVEQYF
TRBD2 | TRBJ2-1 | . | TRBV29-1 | TGCAGCGCCCCCCCAGCGGGGTCCTACAATGAGCAGTTCTTC | CSAPPAGSYNEQFF
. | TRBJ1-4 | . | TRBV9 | TGTGCCAGCAGCCCGTATACAACTAATGAAAAACTGTTTTTT | CASSPYTTNEKLFF
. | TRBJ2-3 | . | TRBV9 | TGTGCCAGCAGCGCCCTCTCGGCGGGCACAGATACGCAGTATTTT | CASSALSAGTDTQYF
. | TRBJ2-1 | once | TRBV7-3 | TGTGCCAGCAGCTTAACCGGGAATGAGCAGTTCTTC | CASSLTGNEQFF
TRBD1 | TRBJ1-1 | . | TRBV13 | TGTGCCAGCAGCCAAACAGGGGTTATGAACACTGAAGCTTTCTTT | CASSQTGVMNTEAFF
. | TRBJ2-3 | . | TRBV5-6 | TGTGCCAGCAGCTTGGATCGGGGGAGCGCCCCGAGCACAGATACGCAGTATTTT | CASSLDRGSAPSTDTQYF
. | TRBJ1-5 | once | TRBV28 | TGTGCCAGCAGTCCGCCGGGATCGAGTCAGCCCCAGCATTTT | CASSPPGSSQPQHF
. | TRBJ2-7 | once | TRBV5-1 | TGCGCCAGCAGCCCGGGTCTCCTTACACTCCCCTACGAGCAGTACTTC | CASSPGLLTLPYEQYF
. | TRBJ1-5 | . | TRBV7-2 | TGTGCCAGCAGCCCCGGGACAACCAATCAGCCCCAGCATTTT | CASSPGTTNQPQHF
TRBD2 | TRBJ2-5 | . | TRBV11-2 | TGTGCCAGCAGCTCGCTCAGGACTAGCGGGAGGGGGACCCAGTACTTC | CASSSLRTSGRGTQYF
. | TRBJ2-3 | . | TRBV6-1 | TGTGCCAGCAGTGTCATTGGGGGAGGAGATACGCAGTATTTT | CASSVIGGGDTQYF
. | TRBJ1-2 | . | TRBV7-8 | TGTGCCAGCAGCTTATTCCCCGGGACATACTATGGCTACACCTTC | CASSLFPGTYYGYTF
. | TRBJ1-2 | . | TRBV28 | TGTGCCAGCAGTTTCAAGGGGTACTATGGCTACACCTTC | CASSFKGYYGYTF
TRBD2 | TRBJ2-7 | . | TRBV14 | TGTGCCAGCAGCCAAGTGGGAGGGGCGCAGGCGACTTTGCGGGAGCAGTACTTC | CASSQVGGAQATLREQYF
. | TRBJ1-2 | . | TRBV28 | TGTGCCAGCAGTTTAGCAGGGCTTTATGGCTACACCTTC | CASSLAGLYGYTF
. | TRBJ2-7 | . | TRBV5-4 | TGTGCCAGCAGCTGGAATGGGGCCTACGAGCAGTACTTC | CASSWNGAYEQYF
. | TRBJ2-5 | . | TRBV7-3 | TGTGCCAGCAGCCTTAATCAAGAGACCCAGTACTTC | CASSLNQETQYF
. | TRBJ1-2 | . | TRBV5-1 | TGCGCCAGCAACGTGGGACGGGGGGCTAACTATGGCTACACCTTC | CASNVGRGANYGYTF
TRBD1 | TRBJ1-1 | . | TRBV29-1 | TGCAGCGGAGGACAGGGGACCAACACTGAAGCTTTCTTT | CSGGQGTNTEAFF
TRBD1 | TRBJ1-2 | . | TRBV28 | TGTGCCAGCAGTTGGGGACAGGGCTATGGCTACACCTTC | CASSWGQGYGYTF
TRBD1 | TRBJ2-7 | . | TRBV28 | TGTGCCAGCAGTTGGGACAGGGAAATCGCCGAGCAGTACTTC | CASSWDREIAEQYF
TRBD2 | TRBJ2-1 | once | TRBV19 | TGTGCCAGTAGCAGCGGGACCATATACAATGAGCAGTTCTTC | CASSSGTIYNEQFF
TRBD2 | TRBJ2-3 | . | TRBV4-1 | TGCGCCAGCAGCCAGGGGACTAGCCCCACCACAGATACGCAGTATTTT | CASSQGTSPTTDTQYF
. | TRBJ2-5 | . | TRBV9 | TGTGCCAGCAGCGTAGCTCCGTCTCCAGAGACCCAGTACTTC | CASSVAPSPETQYF
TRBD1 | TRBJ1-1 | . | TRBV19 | TGTGCCAGTAGCCTAATGACAGGGTTGAACACTGAAGCTTTCTTT | CASSLMTGLNTEAFF
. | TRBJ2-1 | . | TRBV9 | TGTGCCAGCAGCGTAGGTTACTCCTACAATGAGCAGTTCTTC | CASSVGYSYNEQFF
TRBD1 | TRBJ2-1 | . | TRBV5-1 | TGCGCCAGCAGCCGCCTTTCAGGGGGTGAGCAGTTCTTC | CASSRLSGGEQFF
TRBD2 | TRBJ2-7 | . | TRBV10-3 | TGTGCCACGGGGGGGCAATCCTACGAGCAGTACTTC | CATGGQSYEQYF
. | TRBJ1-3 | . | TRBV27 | TGTGCCAGCAGGCCGGGGGCTGGAAACACCATATATTTT | CASRPGAGNTIYF
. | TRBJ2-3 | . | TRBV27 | TGTGCCAGCAGTATAAGCGATAGCACAGATACGCAGTATTTT | CASSISDSTDTQYF
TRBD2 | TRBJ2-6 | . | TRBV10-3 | TGTGCCATCAGTGATTTTACTAGCGGGGGAGCGGGGGCCAACGTCCTGACTTTC | CAISDFTSGGAGANVLTF
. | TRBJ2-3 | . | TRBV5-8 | TGTGCCAGCAGCTCGCAGGCGCGAGACGATACGCAGTATTTT | CASSSQARDDTQYF
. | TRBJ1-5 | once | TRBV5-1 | TGCGCCAGCAGCTTGGCAGGGGATGATGGTCAGCCCCAGCATTTT | CASSLAGDDGQPQHF
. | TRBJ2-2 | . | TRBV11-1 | TGTGCCAGCAGCTTAGAGGGGGACCCCACCGGGGAGCTGTTTTTT | CASSLEGDPTGELFF
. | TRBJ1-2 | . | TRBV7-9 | TGTGCCAGCAGCCCAAGCGGGTTCACTGGTGGCTACACCTTC | CASSPSGFTGGYTF
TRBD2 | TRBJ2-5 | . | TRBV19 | TGTGCCAGTCGGGGACTAGCGGGGACAGAAGAGACCCAGTACTTC | CASRGLAGTEETQYF
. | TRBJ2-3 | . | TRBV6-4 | TGTGCCAGCAGACGGAGACAGGATAAAGATACGCAGTATTTT | CASRRRQDKDTQYF
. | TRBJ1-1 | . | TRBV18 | TGTGCCAGCTCACCTACTTTACTTGAAGCTTTCTTT | CASSPTLLEAFF
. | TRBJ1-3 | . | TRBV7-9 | TGTTCCAGCCCCGCGGGACCGCTTTCTGGAAACACCATATATTTT | CSSPAGPLSGNTIYF
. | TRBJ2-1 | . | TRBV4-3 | TGCGCCAGCAGCCAAGGCCACGGGGGGCGCTCCTACAATGAGCAGTTCTTC | CASSQGHGGRSYNEQFF
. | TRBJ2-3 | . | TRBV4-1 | TGCGCCAGCAGCCAAGGTTTGTGGACTAGCACAGATACGCAGTATTTT | CASSQGLWTSTDTQYF
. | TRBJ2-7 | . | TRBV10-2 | TGCGCCAGCAGGGACAGATTGCAGGAGCAGTACTTC | CASRDRLQEQYF
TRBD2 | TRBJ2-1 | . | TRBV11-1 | TGTGCCAGCAGCTTAGCGAGACTAGCGGTTTACAATGAGCAGTTCTTC | CASSLARLAVYNEQFF
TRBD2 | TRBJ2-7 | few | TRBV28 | TGTGCCAGCAGTTTTGCCCCGGGACTAGCAGCTTCTTTACGGCAGTACTTC | CASSFAPGLAASLRQYF
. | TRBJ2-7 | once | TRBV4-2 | TGTGCCAGCAGCCCCAGCGGCTCAACCCGCGAGCAGTACTTC | CASSPSGSTREQYF
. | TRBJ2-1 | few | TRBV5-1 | TGCGCCAGCAGCTTTTACGTAGGGGGCAATGAGCAGTTCTTC | CASSFYVGGNEQFF
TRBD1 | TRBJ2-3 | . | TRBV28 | TGTGCCAGCAGTTTACTCAACAGGGGGCTGGTGACAGATACGCAGTATTTT | CASSLLNRGLVTDTQYF
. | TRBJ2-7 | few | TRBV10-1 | TGCGCCAGCAGTGAGTCTCGACAGAACCTCTCCTACGAGCAGTACTTC | CASSESRQNLSYEQYF
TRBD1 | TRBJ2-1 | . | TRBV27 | TGTGCCAGCAGCCAATCGACAGGGTTCCATGAGCAGTTCTTC | CASSQSTGFHEQFF
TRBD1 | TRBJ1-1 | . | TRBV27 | TGTGCCAGCAGCCCTCGGACAGGGAACACTGAAGCTTTCTTT | CASSPRTGNTEAFF
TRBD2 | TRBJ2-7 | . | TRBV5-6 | TGTGCCAGCAGCGAGGCGGGAGTCCCCTACGAGCAGTACTTC | CASSEAGVPYEQYF
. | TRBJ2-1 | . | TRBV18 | TGTGCCAGCTCACCTAGAGCAGGGGACCTCTCCTACAATGAGCAGTTCTTC | CASSPRAGDLSYNEQFF
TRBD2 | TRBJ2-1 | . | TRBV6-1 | TGTGCCAGCAGCCCGAGCGGGGCCCAAGGGAATGAGCAGTTCTTC | CASSPSGAQGNEQFF
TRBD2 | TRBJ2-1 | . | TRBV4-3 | TGCGCCAGCAGCCACCAAAAGGGACTAGCGGGGGGGCGGAATGAGCAGTTCTTC | CASSHQKGLAGGRNEQFF
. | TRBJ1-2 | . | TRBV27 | TGTGCCAGCAGTTTTTCGGGCGGGGGGCTGAATGGCTACACCTTC | CASSFSGGGLNGYTF
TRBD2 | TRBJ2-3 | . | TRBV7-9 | TGTGCCAGCAGCTTAAGCGGGGGGGCCATAGATACGCAGTATTTT | CASSLSGGAIDTQYF
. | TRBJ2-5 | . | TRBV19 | TGTGCCAGTAGTCCCAGGGTATTAGAGGAGACCCAGTACTTC | CASSPRVLEETQYF
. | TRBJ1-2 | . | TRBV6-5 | TGTGCCAGCAGGATGATCAGGGGCTTCTATGGCTACACCTTC | CASRMIRGFYGYTF